The rows below give T cell receptor beta chains drawn from one sample of a study of blood T cells in healthy people across ages. Via MiXCR, TCRdb re-called the 5' RACE reads, giving one row per CDR3 protein. The table shows almost 800,000 distinct CDR3 sequences, with 55% to 75% occurring only once. Sequencing was performed on blood. All receptors come from a man between 25 and 39 years old in good health. CDR3s include the opening cysteine and the closing phenylalanine or tryptophan. A D gene is named only where the DNA matches it firmly. Clone size is stated in some rows and not others, as once, few, many or a class when expanded.

j_gene,v_gene,abundance,d_gene,CDR3aa,CDR3nt
TRBJ1-5,TRBV18,-,-,CASSNGVGNQPQHF,TGTGCCAGCTCGAATGGTGTAGGCAATCAGCCCCAGCATTTT
TRBJ2-1,TRBV20-1,-,-,CSGVVGAYNEQFF,TGCAGTGGCGTAGTGGGGGCCTACAATGAGCAGTTCTTC
TRBJ2-1,TRBV6-2/TRBV6-3,-,-,CASSPSKEQFF,TGTGCCAGCAGCCCCTCAAAAGAGCAGTTCTTC
TRBJ2-3,TRBV12-5,few,-,CASGSPPRTDTQYF,TGTGCTAGTGGCTCACCCCCTCGTACAGATACGCAGTATTTT
TRBJ2-3,TRBV6-6,few,-,CANRTEYF,TGTGCCAACCGGACTGAGTATTTT
TRBJ2-1,TRBV7-9,-,TRBD2,CASSYSGSRGEQFF,TGTGCCAGCAGCTACAGCGGGAGTCGGGGTGAGCAGTTCTTC
TRBJ2-1,TRBV29-1,few,-,CSVDPSVRGEQFF,TGCAGCGTTGATCCTTCGGTGAGGGGAGAGCAGTTCTTC
TRBJ2-3,TRBV7-2,-,TRBD2,CASSPRRGGGASSTDTQYF,TGTGCCAGCAGCCCCCGTCGTGGCGGGGGGGCCTCTAGCACAGATACGCAGTATTTT
TRBJ2-4,TRBV12-3/TRBV12-4,-,TRBD1,CASSGTDIQYF,TGTGCCAGCAGTGGGACAGACATTCAGTACTTC
TRBJ1-5,TRBV7-2,few,-,CASSLPGSNQPQHF,TGTGCCAGCAGCTTACCGGGGAGCAATCAGCCCCAGCATTTT
TRBJ2-1,TRBV29-1,-,-,CSVDRGPEQFF,TGCAGCGTTGACAGGGGTCCGGAGCAGTTCTTC
TRBJ2-7,TRBV21-1,few,-,CASRLTGGKYEQYF,TGTGCCAGCCGCCTGACAGGGGGGAAATACGAGCAGTACTTC
TRBJ2-1,TRBV6-2/TRBV6-3,-,TRBD2,CASSYSLEGGRAGYRNYDEQFF,TGTGCCAGCAGTTACTCCCTTGAGGGCGGGAGGGCCGGTTACCGTAATTACGATGAGCAGTTCTTC
TRBJ2-1,TRBV19,-,TRBD2,CASSSGALGYEQFF,TGTGCCAGTAGCAGCGGGGCCCTAGGGTATGAGCAGTTCTTC
TRBJ2-1,TRBV7-2,-,-,CASSLFDGSLGEQFF,TGTGCCAGCAGCTTATTCGACGGGAGCCTGGGTGAGCAGTTCTTC
TRBJ1-1,TRBV5-1,-,-,CASSLAQGVNTEAFF,TGCGCCAGCAGCTTGGCACAGGGAGTGAACACTGAAGCTTTCTTT
TRBJ2-5,TRBV6-5,-,-,CASSGQGREKETQYF,TGTGCCAGCAGTGGTCAGGGTCGGGAGAAAGAGACCCAGTACTTC
TRBJ2-3,TRBV10-3,-,TRBD2,CAISEGEGTQYF,TGTGCCATCAGTGAGGGGGAGGGGACGCAGTATTTT
TRBJ2-1,TRBV20-1,-,-,CSASLAVSSYNEQFF,TGCAGTGCTAGTCTTGCGGTAAGCTCCTACAATGAGCAGTTCTTC
TRBJ2-7,TRBV20-1,-,-,CSARQGSNEQYF,TGCAGTGCTAGACAGGGTAGCAACGAGCAGTACTTC
TRBJ2-7,TRBV20-1,-,TRBD2,CSARDGAGGPYEQYF,TGCAGTGCTAGAGATGGTGCGGGAGGACCGTACGAGCAGTACTTC
TRBJ2-7,TRBV15,few,-,CATAHRESGEQYF,TGTGCCACCGCTCACAGGGAATCAGGCGAGCAGTACTTC
TRBJ2-5,TRBV7-9,few,TRBD2,CASSPGLAVNWETQYF,TGTGCCAGCAGCCCGGGGCTAGCGGTTAATTGGGAGACCCAGTACTTC
TRBJ2-3,TRBV11-2,-,-,CASSLEYRSTDTQYF,TGTGCCAGCAGCTTAGAATACAGGAGCACAGATACGCAGTATTTT
TRBJ2-4,TRBV7-9,-,-,CANSFEYHGSAQYF,TGCGCCAACAGCTTTGAATACCACGGGAGCGCGCAGTACTTC
TRBJ2-7,TRBV7-2,few,-,CASSLGGYSYEQYF,TGTGCCAGCAGCTTGGGGGGCTATTCCTACGAGCAGTACTTC
TRBJ2-1,TRBV20-1,-,-,CSATGGPFSSTDNEQFF,TGCAGTGCTACAGGGGGGCCGTTTTCTAGTACCGACAATGAGCAGTTCTTC
TRBJ2-7,TRBV28,once,-,CASSLETTEQYF,TGTGCCAGCAGTTTGGAGACGACCGAGCAGTACTTC
TRBJ2-1,TRBV5-1,-,-,CASSLAGTPGRDEQFF,TGCGCCAGCAGCTTGGCTGGGACCCCGGGGAGAGATGAGCAGTTCTTC
TRBJ2-7,TRBV5-1,-,-,CASKISETGVSYEQYF,TGCGCCAGCAAAATCTCTGAGACGGGTGTCTCCTACGAGCAGTACTTC
TRBJ2-7,TRBV12-3/TRBV12-4,-,TRBD2,CASSARGLAGTYEQYF,TGTGCCAGCAGTGCTAGGGGACTAGCGGGTACCTACGAGCAGTACTTC
TRBJ2-7,TRBV7-2,-,TRBD2,CASSLTSGSTEQYF,TGTGCCAGCAGCTTGACTAGCGGGAGTACCGAGCAGTACTTC